The 28 T cell receptor beta chains below were found in one sample sequenced in a study of T cells in Graves' hyperthyroidism and ophthalmopathy. Amplified TCR beta CDR3 regions came from RNA transcripts. TCR CDR3 underwent first-round RT-PCR with the HTBI primer set. TCRdb used MiXCR to reprocess the multiplex PCR reads, holding one entry per CDR3 protein. In the table there are about 420,000 distinct CDR3 sequences, about 15% of which are singletons. The material sequenced was blood. These receptor sequences come from a woman aged 18-35 years with Graves' hyperthyroidism.

This clonotype occurred a few times. The chain employs TRBV19 and TRBJ1-2; 10 nucleotides match TRBD1. Germline assignment: CDR1 LNHDA and CDR2 SQIVND (reference sequence). Germline trimming cut 1 base from V and 7 bases from J; bases unmatched to any gene: 6. The CDR3 is 15 amino acids. As DNA, the CDR3 is TGTGCCAGTAGTATAGCCGGACAGGGGGAACGTGGCTACACCTTC. This gives the protein CASSIAGQGERGYTF.

This clonotype was detected a few times. The chain couples TRBV29-1 to TRBJ2-5; TRBD2 aligns across 14 bases. From germline, CDR1 is SQVTM and CDR2 ANQGSEA. This CDR3 region has 17 residues. The ends lost 2 bases at V and 5 bases at J; junction bases unmatched: 10. CDR3 amino acids: CSVEPTGTSGRAETQYF. CDR3 sequence (DNA): TGCAGCGTTGAACCCACGGGGACTAGCGGGAGAGCTGAGACCCAGTACTTC.

About this clonotype: A read error may explain this, as a much larger clone is one base away. This sequence joins TRBV20-1 and TRBJ1-1; D not resolved. Looked up from germline, CDR1 is DFQATT and CDR2 is SNEGSKA (reference sequence). The CDR3 has 10 residues. V lost 3 bases and J 3 bases, leaving 2 bases between the germline ends. CDR3 DNA sequence: TGCAGTGCTAGGTACACTGAAGCTTTCTTT. Protein: CSARYTEAFF.

The chain couples TRBV27 to TRBJ2-7; 11 bases align to TRBD2. The germline V gene encodes CDR1 MNHEY and CDR2 SMNVEV (reference sequence). Losses at the gene ends were 6 bases for V and 3 bases for J; bases not matched to a gene: 4. This CDR3 is 14 amino acids long. DNA of the CDR3: TGTGCCAGCAGCGACGGGACTAGCGGCTACGAGCAGTACTTC. It encodes CASSDGTSGYEQYF.

The genes are TRBV4-1 and TRBJ2-5, with D possibly matching TRBD2 (5 bases). The CDR3 contains 15 residues. Trimming took 4 bases from V and 5 from J, leaving 17 bases between them. Germline lookup yields CDR1 MGHRA and CDR2 YSYEKL. Here the CDR3 reads CASSPLRGSKETQYF. In DNA, the CDR3 is TGCGCCAGCAGCCCTCTACGGGGTAGCAAGGAGACCCAGTACTTC.

This clonotype was seen at least ten times. The chain's CDR3 is CASSQGLTSGGGNEQFF. DNA of the CDR3: TGCGCCAGCAGCCAAGGATTGACTAGCGGGGGGGGGAATGAGCAGTTCTTC. The rearrangement links TRBV4-3 to TRBJ2-1; TRBD2 agrees at 14 bases. The junction had 6 bases not matched to a gene; V was cut back by 1 base and J by 7 bases. CDR1 LGHNA and CDR2 YSLEER come from the germline V gene. CDR3 size: 17 residues.

This clonotype was counted between two and nine times. The V and J genes are TRBV27 and TRBJ1-2; 10 nucleotides match TRBD1. Germline values: CDR1 MNHEY, CDR2 SMNVEV (reference sequence). Germline trimming cut 8 bases from V and 1 base from J; bases unmatched to any gene: 1. The CDR3 consists of 13 residues. For the CDR3, the DNA is TGTGCCAGCGGACAGGGGGGTAACTATGGCTACACCTTC. Protein product: CASGQGGNYGYTF.

This chain links TRBV12-3 or TRBV12-4 with TRBJ1-5; D is unclear. V gave up 6 bases and J gave up 0 bases, with 6 bases separating them. The CDR3 runs 13 residues. The CDR3 DNA follows: TGTGCCAGCAGGGAGGCTAGCAATCAGCCCCAGCATTTT. Translation gives CASREASNQPQHF.

This clonotype appeared many times. The chain recombines TRBV10-3 with TRBJ2-7, with TRBD2 matching 7 bases. The germline CDR1 and CDR2 sequences are ENHRY and SYGVKD. Unmatched junction bases numbered 9, after V lost 6 bases and J lost 4 bases. This CDR3 has 14 amino acids. CDR3 loop: CAIRTNSGLYEQYF. CDR3 nucleotides: TGTGCCATCAGGACCAATAGCGGGTTGTACGAGCAGTACTTC.

Many counts were recorded for this clonotype. The J gene is TRBJ1-1, the V gene TRBV6-2 or TRBV6-3; 7 nucleotides agree with TRBD1. Germline CDR1 reads MNHEY; CDR2 reads SVGEGT. This CDR3 spans 14 amino acids. J gave up 1 base and V 6 bases, and 5 bases lay outside the gene matches. CDR3 DNA sequence: TGTGCCAGCAGAAGGGACAGTCAGAACACTGAAGCTTTCTTT. Translation gives CASRRDSQNTEAFF.

This clonotype was recorded only once. The chain couples TRBV24-1 to TRBJ1-4, with D unclear. Looked up from germline, CDR1 is KGHDR and CDR2 is SFDVKD. This CDR3 has 15 amino acids. Trimming stripped 4 bases from V and 1 base from J, with 9 bases between. Written as DNA, the CDR3 is TGTGCCACCAGTGACCCACGAGGAACTAATGAAAAACTGTTTTTT. It is translated as CATSDPRGTNEKLFF.

This clonotype was observed at least ten times. The chain is built from TRBV7-3 and TRBJ2-2; D ambiguous. Germline V gene sequence: CDR1 SGHTA, CDR2 FQGTGA. Trimming removed 6 bases at V and 1 base at J, with 9 bases between. This CDR3 contains 14 residues. CDR3 sequence (DNA): TGTGCCAGCAGAGTAGCAGTGAACACCGGGGAGCTGTTTTTT. The encoded protein is CASRVAVNTGELFF.

This clonotype was observed many times. The genes are TRBV11-2 and TRBJ2-2; D is ambiguous. V was cut by 1 base and J by 4 bases, with 10 bases left in between. The germline V gene encodes CDR1 SGHAT and CDR2 FQNNGV. The CDR3 totals 15 residues. CDR3 coding DNA: TGTGCCAGCAGCTTAGGTACCTTAAGCACCGGGGAGCTGTTTTTT. This gives the protein CASSLGTLSTGELFF. The full variable domain, rest sourced from reference TRBV11-2 and TRBJ2-2, is EAGVAQSPRYKIIEKRQSVAFWCNPISGHATLYWYQQILGQGPKLLIQFQNNGVVDDSQLPKDRFSAERLKGVDSTLKIQPAKLEDSAVYLCASSLGTLSTGELFFGEGSRLTVL.

This clonotype was found once. The chain has TRBV19 and TRBJ2-3; D is uncertain. This CDR3 region has 12 residues. The V gene lost 5 bases and the J gene lost 6 bases, with 9 bases spanning the gap. The germline V gene has CDR1 LNHDA and CDR2 SQIVND (reference sequence). The chain's CDR3 is CASSDPPDTQYF. DNA of the CDR3: TGTGCCAGTAGTGATCCCCCGGATACGCAGTATTTT.

The gene calls are TRBV5-1 and TRBJ1-1, with D unresolved. V lost 6 bases and J lost 1, with 10 bases in between. The CDR3 runs 13 residues. From germline, CDR1 is SGHRS and CDR2 YFSETQ. CDR3 sequence: CASKSEGNTEAFF. CDR3 DNA sequence: TGCGCCAGCAAATCGGAGGGGAACACTGAAGCTTTCTTT. The full variable domain, in which reference TRBV5-1 and TRBJ1-1 provide the parts outside the CDR3, is KAGVTQTPRYLIKTRGQQVTLSCSPISGHRSVSWYQQTPGQGLQFLFEYFSETQRNKGNFPGRFSGRQFSNSRSEMNVSTLELGDSALYLCASKSEGNTEAFFGQGTRLTVV.

This clonotype was detected only a few times. The genes are TRBV7-3 and TRBJ2-3; unclear D gene. Germline V lookup: CDR1 SGHTA, CDR2 FQGTGA. V was trimmed by 6 bases and J by 2 bases, leaving 12 bases between them. CDR3 length: 14 residues. This CDR3 reads CASRMAADTDTQYF. DNA of the CDR3: TGTGCCAGCAGGATGGCAGCAGACACAGATACGCAGTATTTT.

The gene calls are TRBV19 and TRBJ1-5; D is uncertain. Looked up from germline, CDR1 is LNHDA and CDR2 is SQIVND (reference sequence). V lost 0 bases and J lost 0, with 9 bases in between. This CDR3 region has 16 residues. CDR3 loop: CASSIEGMDSNQPQHF. The CDR3 nucleotides are TGTGCCAGTAGTATAGAGGGGATGGATAGCAATCAGCCCCAGCATTTT.

The gene calls are TRBV7-2 and TRBJ2-7, with D unclear. The CDR3 has 12 residues. CDR1 is SGHTA, CDR2 FQGNSA, per germline. V lost 5 bases to trimming and J lost 3 bases, with 8 bases between them. CDR3 in DNA: TGTGCCAGCAGCCGACCCCGCTACGAGCAGTACTTC. This translates into CASSRPRYEQYF.

V usage is TRBV29-1 and J usage is TRBJ2-6; 12 nucleotides align to TRBD1. This CDR3 has 16 residues. Germline CDR1 reads SQVTM; CDR2 reads ANQGSEA. Trimming cost V 6 bases and J 6 bases; bases outside gene matches: 9. CDR3 in amino acids: CSVTGTGGPEANVLTF. CDR3 DNA sequence: TGCAGCGTGACCGGGACAGGGGGCCCTGAGGCCAACGTCCTGACTTTC. The variable domain in full, completed from reference TRBV29-1 and TRBJ2-6, reads SAVISQKPSRDICQRGTSLTIQCQVDSQVTMMFWYRQQPGQSLTLIATANQGSEATYESGFVIDKFPISRPNLTFSTLTVSNMSPEDSSIYLCSVTGTGGPEANVLTFGAGSRLTVL.

In its sample, this clonotype was seen many times. The chain recombines TRBV2 with TRBJ2-2, with TRBD2 matching 13 bases. CDR1 is SNHLY and CDR2 is FYNNEI in the germline V gene. Trimming cost V 3 bases and J 4 bases; bases outside gene matches: 5. The CDR3 length is 17 residues. In DNA form, the CDR3 reads TGTGCCAGCAGTGATGGGACTAGCGGGACGATCACCGGGGAGCTGTTTTTT. Its protein is CASSDGTSGTITGELFF.

This clonotype appeared many times. The chain uses TRBV12-3 or TRBV12-4 and TRBJ2-7; TRBD1 matches at 8 bases. Trimming removed 5 bases from V and 0 bases from J; junction bases left unmatched: 9. The CDR3 loop spans 16 amino acids. In DNA, the CDR3 is TGTGCCAGCAGTCACATTACAGGGGGTAGCTCCTACGAGCAGTACTTC. Translation gives CASSHITGGSSYEQYF.

This clonotype has a count of ten or more. The chain uses TRBV19 and TRBJ2-1; no clear D gene. The germline V gene encodes CDR1 LNHDA and CDR2 SQIVND (reference sequence). The CDR3 extends over 15 amino acids. V lost 3 bases and J 6 bases, leaving 15 bases between the germline ends. The CDR3 loop reads CASSMRRLGSNEQFF. CDR3 nucleotides: TGTGCCAGTAGTATGAGACGATTGGGGTCCAATGAGCAGTTCTTC.

In this sample, this clonotype turned up many times. The chain recombines TRBV12-3 or TRBV12-4 with TRBJ1-2; D uncertain. With 7 bases removed from V and 1 base from J, the gap between germline ends came to 19 bases. CDR3 length: 16 amino acids. This CDR3 reads CASIGGRAGLNYGYTF. The CDR3 coding sequence is TGTGCCAGCATAGGAGGTCGCGCAGGTCTTAACTATGGCTACACCTTC.

A few counts support this clonotype. The chain employs TRBV20-1 and TRBJ2-7; 7 bases are shared with TRBD1. Germline CDR1 DFQATT, CDR2 SNEGSKA (reference sequence). This CDR3 spans 15 amino acids. V gave up 5 bases and J gave up 3 bases; unmatched junction bases: 13. The CDR3 loop is CSADVPSGQNYEQYF. The CDR3 DNA sequence: TGCAGTGCTGATGTCCCCTCGGGACAGAACTACGAGCAGTACTTC.

Many counts were recorded for this clonotype. In DNA, the CDR3 is TGTGCCAGCAGTCCGAAACCCCACGAGCAGTACTTC. Its translation is CASSPKPHEQYF. This chain joins TRBV11-2 and TRBJ2-7, with D uncertain. The length of the CDR3 is 12 residues. Germline loops: CDR1 SGHAT, CDR2 FQNNGV. V was pared by 6 bases and J by 5 bases, with 11 bases between.

The sample holds many counts of this clonotype. The rearrangement joins TRBV28 to TRBJ2-1; tentatively, D is TRBD2 (7 bases). CDR1 is MDHEN, CDR2 SYDVKM, per germline. The CDR3 has 16 amino acids. Trimming cost V 6 bases and J 9 bases, with 24 bases left between them. The CDR3 bases are TGTGCCAGCAGAGGAGGGGGGGTGGGAGAGCGTGTTGAGCAGTTCTTC. Translation gives CASRGGGVGERVEQFF.

The chain is built from TRBV7-8 and TRBJ2-2, with D possibly TRBD2 on 6 matching bases. Trimming took 5 bases from V and 6 from J, leaving 22 bases between them. Germline-derived CDR1 and CDR2 are SGHVS and FQNEAQ. The CDR3 contains 17 residues. The CDR3 DNA is TGTGCCAGCAGCATCACTAGCACTGGGGGGAAGGCCGGGGAGCTGTTTTTT. Translation gives CASSITSTGGKAGELFF.

The V and J genes are TRBV20-1 and TRBJ1-3, with D unclear. The germline gives CDR1 DFQATT, CDR2 SNEGSKA (reference sequence). V lost 6 bases and J lost 0, with 9 bases in between. The CDR3 covers 13 residues. The CDR3: CSAHSVSGNTIYF. The CDR3 nucleotides read TGCAGTGCGCATTCGGTCTCTGGAAACACCATATATTTT.